These 23 T cell receptor beta chains share one sample of origin, sequenced in a study of blood T cell repertoires in COVID-19. This table comes from immunoSEQ multiplex PCR, and its TCRdb copy is limited to in-frame clones, with some not included. Of around 120,000 clones listed, 85% to 90% were seen once; the top ten hold about 34%. The sample taken for sequencing was peripheral blood. The receptor source for this set is an elderly woman with acute or convalescent COVID-19.

The CDR3 sequence is CASETTNRVGEKLFF. The CDR3 DNA sequence: TGTGCCAGCGAAACTACCAACAGGGTGGGCGAAAAACTGTTTTTT. The chain combines TRBV6-5 with TRBJ1-4, with D possibly being TRBD1 (6 bases). The CDR3 contains 15 residues. V lost 8 bases and J 8 bases, leaving 21 bases between the germline ends. The germline CDR1 and CDR2 sequences are MNHEY and SVGAGI.

The rearrangement joins TRBV7-2 to TRBJ2-7; tentative D call: TRBD2 (6 bases). The V end lost 2 bases, the J end lost 2 bases, and 13 bases lay between the germline ends. Germline assignment: CDR1 SGHTA and CDR2 FQGNSA. The CDR3 runs 15 residues. The CDR3 DNA reads as TGTGCCAGCAGCTTAAGTTGGGGAGGTGCCTACGAGCAGTACTTC. Translation gives CASSLSWGGAYEQYF.

The V gene is TRBV4-1, the J gene TRBJ1-6; no reliable D call. Germline V CDR1 and CDR2: MGHRA, YSYEKL. Trimming cost V 0 bases and J 6 bases, with 9 bases left between them. This CDR3 comprises 15 residues. The CDR3 loop reads CASSQEGLVNSPLHF. In nucleotides, the CDR3 is TGCGCCAGCAGCCAAGAGGGCCTGGTTAATTCACCCCTCCACTTT.

V gene TRBV7-9 combines with J gene TRBJ1-2, with no clear D. The CDR3 is 13 amino acids. Germline CDR1 and CDR2: SEHNR and FQNEAQ (reference sequence). Between the trimmed V and J ends, which lost 1 base and 6 bases, there was a span of 9 bases. In DNA, the CDR3 is TGTGCCAGCAGCTTAGTTCCGGGTGATGGCTACACCTTC. Its protein product is CASSLVPGDGYTF.

The CDR3 here is CAWSLTGFGQPQHF. CDR3 nucleotide sequence: TGTGCCTGGAGTCTAACAGGTTTCGGGCAGCCCCAGCATTTT. The V gene is TRBV30, the J gene TRBJ1-5; D might be TRBD1 (5 bases). The V gene lost 2 bases and the J gene lost 7 bases, with 15 bases spanning the gap. The CDR3 runs 14 residues. Germline lookup yields CDR1 GTSNPN and CDR2 SVGIG (reference sequence).

The rearrangement links TRBV11-2 to TRBJ1-6; D is uncertain. This CDR3 is built from 13 residues. The V gene lost 1 base and the J gene lost 7 bases, with 5 bases spanning the gap. Germline V gives CDR1 SGHAT, CDR2 FQNNGV. CDR3 protein: CASSLVGNSPLHF. The CDR3 DNA is TGTGCCAGCAGCTTAGTCGGGAATTCACCCCTCCACTTT.

CDR3 protein: CASSQVAVETQYF. The CDR3 DNA reads as TGTGCCAGCAGCCAAGTTGCGGTGGAGACCCAGTACTTC. The chain couples TRBV3-1 (or the pseudogene TRBV3-2) to TRBJ2-5; D call uncertain. This CDR3 is 13 amino acids long. V shed 1 base and J shed 5 bases, with 8 bases lying between them. Germline V CDR1 and CDR2: LGHDT, YNNKEL (reference sequence).

V usage is TRBV4-1 and J usage is TRBJ2-3; 7 bases align to TRBD1. CDR1 and CDR2 (germline): MGHRA, YSYEKL. V dropped 5 bases and J dropped 4; count of bases not matched to a gene: 12. The CDR3 covers 16 residues. The CDR3: CASSGPSGTVPDTQYF. The CDR3 DNA is TGCGCCAGCAGCGGACCCTCGGGGACAGTTCCAGATACGCAGTATTTT.

The V call is TRBV2, the J call TRBJ1-3, with TRBD1 identical over 8 bases. After removal of 7 bases from V and 4 bases from J, the junction contained 6 bases not matched to a gene. The CDR3 runs to 14 residues. Looked up from germline, CDR1 is SNHLY and CDR2 is FYNNEI. The CDR3 sequence: CASTPWTGGNTIYF. CDR3 sequence (DNA): TGTGCCAGCACACCATGGACAGGGGGAAACACCATATATTTT.

This clone was counted a few times. This chain uses TRBV3-1 (or the pseudogene TRBV3-2) with TRBJ1-2; 12 bases agree with TRBD1. The CDR3 contains 16 residues. Looked up from germline, CDR1 is LGHDT and CDR2 is YNNKEL (reference sequence). The V segment lost 6 bases and the J segment 7 bases; nucleotides outside the gene matches: 12. Here the CDR3 DNA reads TGTGCCAGCAGTATCCCGGGACAGGGGGCGATAATTGGCTACACCTTC. Translation gives CASSIPGQGAIIGYTF.

The chain is built from TRBV5-6 and TRBJ2-2; 7 bases match TRBD1. The CDR3 loop spans 16 amino acids. Germline trimming cut 2 bases from V and 5 bases from J; bases unmatched to any gene: 9. CDR1 and CDR2 from the germline V gene are SGHDT and YYEEEE. CDR3 bases: TGTGCCAGCAGCTTTGTCACAGGGGCCGGGACCGGGGAGCTGTTTTTT. Translated, it gives CASSFVTGAGTGELFF. Together with reference TRBV5-6 and TRBJ2-2, the CDR3 gives the full variable domain: DAGVTQSPTHLIKTRGQQVTLRCSPKSGHDTVSWYQQALGQGPQFIFQYYEEEERQRGNFPDRFSGHQFPNYSSELNVNALLLGDSALYLCASSFVTGAGTGELFFGEGSRLTVL.

The chain carries TRBV5-5 and TRBJ1-1; D may be TRBD1 (5 bases). The CDR3 runs to 13 residues. Germline CDR1 and CDR2: SGHKS and YYEKEE (reference sequence). Deletions cut 3 bases from V and 5 bases from J, with 11 bases between. The CDR3 sequence: CASSWTPRTEAFF. The CDR3 region has the DNA TGTGCCAGCAGCTGGACACCGCGGACTGAAGCTTTCTTT.

The genes are TRBV5-1 and TRBJ1-2, with TRBD1 matching 7 bases. V was clipped by 1 base and J by 6 bases; unmatched bases: 18. The germline V gene has CDR1 SGHRS and CDR2 YFSETQ. This CDR3 is built from 18 residues. The CDR3 reads CASSLLPTDRTGINGYTF. The CDR3 nucleotides read TGCGCCAGCAGCTTGCTTCCGACCGACCGGACAGGAATTAATGGCTACACCTTC.

The chain combines TRBV7-6 with TRBJ1-6, with D hard to call. The CDR3 covers 13 residues. V was shortened by 5 bases and J by 7 bases, with 9 bases between the two germline ends. The germline gives CDR1 SGHVS, CDR2 FNYEAQ. CDR3 protein: CASSQRANSPLHF. In nucleotides, the CDR3 is TGTGCCAGCAGCCAGCGGGCGAATTCACCCCTCCACTTT.

The chain is built from TRBV24-1 and TRBJ2-2, with 8 bases fitting TRBD1. CDR3 length: 17 amino acids. The V segment lost 3 bases and the J segment 3 bases; nucleotides outside the gene matches: 8. The germline CDR1 and CDR2 sequences are KGHDR and SFDVKD. The CDR3 spells CATSDRQGPLHTGELFF. DNA for the CDR3: TGTGCCACCAGTGATCGACAGGGGCCGCTGCACACCGGGGAGCTGTTTTTT.

The chain recombines TRBV11-2 with TRBJ1-1; D uncertain. The CDR3 totals 16 residues. CDR1 and CDR2 (germline): SGHAT, FQNNGV. The ends were cut back, 1 base at V and 1 base at J, with 13 bases in the middle. CDR3 sequence (DNA): TGTGCCAGCAGCTTAGCTTCTGGGCAGGCGAACACTGAAGCTTTCTTT. It yields the protein CASSLASGQANTEAFF.

The chain is built from TRBV27 and TRBJ2-1, with 10 bases that match TRBD2. This CDR3 contains 15 residues. V trimming: 7 bases; J trimming: 4 bases; junction bases outside the gene matches: 7. Looked up from germline, CDR1 is MNHEY and CDR2 is SMNVEV (reference sequence). Written as DNA, the CDR3 is TGTGCCAGCAACTTAAGACTAGCGGGTTACAATGAGCAGTTCTTC. Its protein product is CASNLRLAGYNEQFF.

Concerning this clone itself: This sample also contains other DNA sequences that code for the same CDR3. The chain carries TRBV18 and TRBJ2-1; tentatively, D is TRBD1 (6 bases). The V end lost 0 bases, the J end lost 7 bases, and 10 bases lay between the germline ends. CDR3 length: 14 amino acids. CDR1 is KGHSH and CDR2 is LQKENI in the germline V gene. Here the CDR3 reads CASSPPNRENEQFF. CDR3 coding DNA: TGTGCCAGCTCACCACCGAACAGGGAAAATGAGCAGTTCTTC.

The rearrangement links TRBV7-9 to TRBJ1-2; D gene uncertain. This CDR3 has 14 amino acids. Trimming removed 2 bases from V and 6 bases from J, with 13 bases in between. Per germline, CDR1 SEHNR and CDR2 FQNEAQ (reference sequence). The CDR3 nucleotides read TGTGCCAGCAGCTTATTTCCCTCTTCCCATGGCTACACCTTC. This translates into CASSLFPSSHGYTF.

This clone was observed a single time. CDR3 amino acids: CASSLDRLAGGKQYF. DNA for the CDR3: TGTGCCAGCAGCTTAGATCGGCTAGCGGGGGGAAAGCAGTACTTC. This chain connects TRBV11-2 to TRBJ2-7; TRBD2 aligns across 11 bases. This CDR3 comprises 15 residues. The V gene's germline CDR1 is SGHAT and CDR2 FQNNGV. Trimming removed 0 bases from V and 8 bases from J; junction bases left unmatched: 6.

A note on this clone: The same CDR3 can be traced to other DNA sequences in this sample. The CDR3 protein is CASSLGRAGEQYF. CDR3 in DNA: TGTGCCAGCAGCTTGGGCAGGGCGGGAGAGCAGTACTTC. J is TRBJ2-7 and V is TRBV5-6; D perhaps matches TRBD2 (6 bases). CDR1 and CDR2 from the germline V gene are SGHDT and YYEEEE. The CDR3 loop spans 13 amino acids. V was pared by 0 bases and J by 7 bases, with 11 bases between.

V usage is TRBV4-3 and J usage is TRBJ2-7; D not resolved. Germline V gene lookup returns CDR1 LGHNA and CDR2 YSLEER. The CDR3 length is 14 residues. The V end lost 0 bases, the J end lost 4 bases, and 10 bases lay between the germline ends. CDR3 loop: CASSQDDTAYEQYF. CDR3 DNA: TGCGCCAGCAGCCAAGATGACACAGCTTACGAGCAGTACTTC.

The chain uses TRBV9 and TRBJ2-3; D remains unclear. Germline assignment: CDR1 SGDLS and CDR2 YYNGEE. The CDR3 is 12 residues long. V lost 3 bases and J 4 bases, leaving 6 bases between the germline ends. CDR3 in DNA: TGTGCCAGCAGCGGACTCTCAGATACGCAGTATTTT. It codes for CASSGLSDTQYF.